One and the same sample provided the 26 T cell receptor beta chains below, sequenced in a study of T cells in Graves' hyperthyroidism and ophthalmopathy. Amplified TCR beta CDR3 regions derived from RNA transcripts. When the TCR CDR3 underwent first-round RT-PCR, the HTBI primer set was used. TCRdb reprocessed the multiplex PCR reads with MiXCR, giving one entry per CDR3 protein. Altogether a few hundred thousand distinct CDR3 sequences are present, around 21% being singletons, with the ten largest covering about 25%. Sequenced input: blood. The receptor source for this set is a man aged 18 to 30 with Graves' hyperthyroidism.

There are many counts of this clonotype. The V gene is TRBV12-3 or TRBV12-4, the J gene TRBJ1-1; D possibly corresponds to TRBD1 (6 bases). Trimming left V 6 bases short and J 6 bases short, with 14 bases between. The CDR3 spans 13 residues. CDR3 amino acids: CASSLTGFAEAFF. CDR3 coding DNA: TGTGCCAGCAGCCTTACAGGGTTCGCTGAAGCTTTCTTT.

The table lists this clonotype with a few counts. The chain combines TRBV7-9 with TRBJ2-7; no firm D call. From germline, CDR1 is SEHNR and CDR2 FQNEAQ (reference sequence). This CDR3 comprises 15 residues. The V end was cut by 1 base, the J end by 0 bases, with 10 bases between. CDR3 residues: CASSLDPEPSYEQYF. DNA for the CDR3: TGTGCCAGCAGCTTAGATCCAGAGCCCTCCTACGAGCAGTACTTC.

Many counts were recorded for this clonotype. CDR3 amino acids: CATSAWTEQETQYF. The CDR3 DNA is TGTGCCACCAGTGCTTGGACAGAGCAAGAGACCCAGTACTTC. V and J are TRBV24-1 and TRBJ2-5; D might be TRBD1 (6 bases). The CDR3 loop spans 14 amino acids. With 5 bases removed from V and 2 bases from J, the gap between germline ends came to 11 bases. Germline-derived CDR1 and CDR2 are KGHDR and SFDVKD.

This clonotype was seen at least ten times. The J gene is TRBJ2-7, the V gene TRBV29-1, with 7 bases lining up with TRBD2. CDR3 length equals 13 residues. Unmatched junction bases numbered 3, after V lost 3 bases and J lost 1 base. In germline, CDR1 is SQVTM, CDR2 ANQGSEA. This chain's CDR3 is CSVDVGGSYEQYF. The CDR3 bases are TGCAGCGTTGACGTCGGGGGGTCCTACGAGCAGTACTTC.

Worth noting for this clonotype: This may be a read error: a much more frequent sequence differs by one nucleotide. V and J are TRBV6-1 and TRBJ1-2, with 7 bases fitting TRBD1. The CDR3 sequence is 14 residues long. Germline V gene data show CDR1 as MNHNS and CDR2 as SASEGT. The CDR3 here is CASRATRGNYGFTF. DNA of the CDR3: TGTGCCAGCAGGGCGACCAGGGGGAACTATGGCTTCACCTTC.

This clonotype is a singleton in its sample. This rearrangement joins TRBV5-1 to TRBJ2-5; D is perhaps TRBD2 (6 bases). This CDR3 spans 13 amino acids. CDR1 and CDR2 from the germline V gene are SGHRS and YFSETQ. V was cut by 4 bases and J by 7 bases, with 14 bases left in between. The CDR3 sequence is CASSTDLGGTQYF. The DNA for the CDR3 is TGCGCCAGCAGCACCGACCTGGGAGGGACCCAGTACTTC. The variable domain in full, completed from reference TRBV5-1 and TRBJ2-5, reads KAGVTQTPRYLIKTRGQQVTLSCSPISGHRSVSWYQQTPGQGLQFLFEYFSETQRNKGNFPGRFSGRQFSNSRSEMNVSTLELGDSALYLCASSTDLGGTQYFGPGTRLLVL.

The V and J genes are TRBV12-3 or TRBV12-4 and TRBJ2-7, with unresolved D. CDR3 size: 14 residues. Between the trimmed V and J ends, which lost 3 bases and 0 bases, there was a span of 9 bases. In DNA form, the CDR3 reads TGTGCCAGCAGTTTTGGGCTTAGCTCCTACGAGCAGTACTTC. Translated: CASSFGLSSYEQYF.

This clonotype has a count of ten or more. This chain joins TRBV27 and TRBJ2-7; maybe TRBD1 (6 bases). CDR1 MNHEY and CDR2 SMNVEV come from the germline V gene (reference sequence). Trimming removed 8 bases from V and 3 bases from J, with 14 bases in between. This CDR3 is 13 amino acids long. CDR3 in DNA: TGTGCCAGCCGGGACATACTAGGCTACGAGCAGTACTTC. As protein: CASRDILGYEQYF.

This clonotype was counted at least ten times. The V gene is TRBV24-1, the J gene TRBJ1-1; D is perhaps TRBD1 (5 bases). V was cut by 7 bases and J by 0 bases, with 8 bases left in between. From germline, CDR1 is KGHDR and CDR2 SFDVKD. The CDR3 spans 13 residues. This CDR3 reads CATRGEVNTEAFF. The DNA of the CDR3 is TGTGCCACCAGAGGGGAAGTGAACACTGAAGCTTTCTTT.

CDR3 coding DNA: TGCGCCAGCAGCTCGGGACAGGGGGCGGTCGTTAACTATGGCTACACCTTC. It encodes CASSSGQGAVVNYGYTF. The chain joins TRBV5-1 to TRBJ1-2, with 12 nucleotides matching TRBD1. V lost 3 bases, J lost 1 base, and 7 bases stayed unmatched. The CDR3 consists of 17 residues. Germline V gene lookup returns CDR1 SGHRS and CDR2 YFSETQ.

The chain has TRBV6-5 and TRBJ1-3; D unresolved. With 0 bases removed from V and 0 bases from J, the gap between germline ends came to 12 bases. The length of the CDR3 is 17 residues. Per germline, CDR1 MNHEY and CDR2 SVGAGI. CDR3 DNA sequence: TGTGCCAGCAGTTACTCCCTGCGGGCAGACTCTGGAAACACCATATATTTT. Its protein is CASSYSLRADSGNTIYF.

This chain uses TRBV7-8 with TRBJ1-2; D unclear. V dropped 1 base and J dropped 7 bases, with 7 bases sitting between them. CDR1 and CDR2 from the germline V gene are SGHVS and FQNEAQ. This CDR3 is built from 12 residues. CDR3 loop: CASSLVTSGYTF. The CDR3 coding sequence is TGTGCCAGCAGCTTAGTCACGTCTGGCTACACCTTC.

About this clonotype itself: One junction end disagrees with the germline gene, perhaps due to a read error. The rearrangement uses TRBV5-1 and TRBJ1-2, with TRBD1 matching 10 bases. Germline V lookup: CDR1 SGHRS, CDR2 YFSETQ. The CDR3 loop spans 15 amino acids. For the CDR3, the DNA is TGCACCAGCAGCTTGGAGACAGGGGGCTCCTATGGCTACGCCTTC. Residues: CTSSLETGGSYGYAF.

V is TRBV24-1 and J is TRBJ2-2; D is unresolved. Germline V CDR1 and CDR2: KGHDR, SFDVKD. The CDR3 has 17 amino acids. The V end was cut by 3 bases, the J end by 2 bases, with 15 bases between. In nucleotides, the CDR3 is TGTGCCACCAGTGATAAATCGTCAGGCTTCAACACCGGGGAGCTGTTTTTT. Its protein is CATSDKSSGFNTGELFF.

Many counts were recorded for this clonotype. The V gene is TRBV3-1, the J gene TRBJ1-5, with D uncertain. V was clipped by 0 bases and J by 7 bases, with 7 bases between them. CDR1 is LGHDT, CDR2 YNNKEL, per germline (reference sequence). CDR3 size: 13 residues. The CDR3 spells CASSQDRSQPQHF. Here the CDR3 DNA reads TGTGCCAGCAGCCAAGATCGGAGCCAGCCCCAGCATTTT.

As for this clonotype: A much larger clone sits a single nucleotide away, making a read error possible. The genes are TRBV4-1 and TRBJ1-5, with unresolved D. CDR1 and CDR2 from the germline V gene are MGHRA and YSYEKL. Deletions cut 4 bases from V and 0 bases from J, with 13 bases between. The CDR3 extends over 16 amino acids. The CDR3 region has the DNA TGCGCCAGCAGCCTAGACGGGTTTCATAGCAATCAGCCCCAGCATTTT. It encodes CASSLDGFHSNQPQHF.

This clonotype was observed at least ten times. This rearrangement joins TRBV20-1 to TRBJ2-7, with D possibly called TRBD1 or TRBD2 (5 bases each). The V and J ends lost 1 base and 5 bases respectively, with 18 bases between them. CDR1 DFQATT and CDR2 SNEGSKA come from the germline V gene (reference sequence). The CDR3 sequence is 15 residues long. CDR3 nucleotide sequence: TGCAGTGCTAGAGCAGTGGGGGTCCCGGGGAACGAGCAGTACTTC. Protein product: CSARAVGVPGNEQYF.

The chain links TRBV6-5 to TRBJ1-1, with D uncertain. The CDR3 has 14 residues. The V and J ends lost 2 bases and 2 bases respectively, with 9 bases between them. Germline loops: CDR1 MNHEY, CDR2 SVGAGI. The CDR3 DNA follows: TGTGCCAGCAGTTACCGGACTTCCAACACTGAAGCTTTCTTT. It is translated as CASSYRTSNTEAFF.

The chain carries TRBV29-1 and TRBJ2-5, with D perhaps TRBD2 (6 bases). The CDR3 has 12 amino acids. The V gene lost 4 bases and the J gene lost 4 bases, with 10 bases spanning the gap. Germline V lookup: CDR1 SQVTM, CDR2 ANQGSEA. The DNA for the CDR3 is TGCAGCGTTGTGTGGGGAGGAGAGACCCAGTACTTC. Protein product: CSVVWGGETQYF.

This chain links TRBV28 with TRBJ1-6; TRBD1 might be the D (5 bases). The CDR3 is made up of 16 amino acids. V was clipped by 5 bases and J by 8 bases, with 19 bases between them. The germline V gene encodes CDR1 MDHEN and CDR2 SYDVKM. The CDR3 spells CASSRGRGQGYSPLHF. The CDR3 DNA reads TGTGCCAGCAGTCGAGGTCGAGGGCAGGGCTATTCACCCCTCCACTTT.

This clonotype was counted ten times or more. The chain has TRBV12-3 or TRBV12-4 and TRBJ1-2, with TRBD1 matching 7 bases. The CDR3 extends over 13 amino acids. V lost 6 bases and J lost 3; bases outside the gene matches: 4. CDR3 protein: CASRTGRDYGYTF. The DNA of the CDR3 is TGTGCCAGCAGGACAGGGAGGGACTATGGCTACACCTTC.

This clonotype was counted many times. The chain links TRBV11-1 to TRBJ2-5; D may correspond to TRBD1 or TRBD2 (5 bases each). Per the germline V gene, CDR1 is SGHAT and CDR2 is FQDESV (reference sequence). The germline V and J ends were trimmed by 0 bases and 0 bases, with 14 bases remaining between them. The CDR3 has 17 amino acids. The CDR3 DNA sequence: TGTGCCAGCAGCTTAGCGGCGCAGGGAGCTTACCAAGAGACCCAGTACTTC. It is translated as CASSLAAQGAYQETQYF.

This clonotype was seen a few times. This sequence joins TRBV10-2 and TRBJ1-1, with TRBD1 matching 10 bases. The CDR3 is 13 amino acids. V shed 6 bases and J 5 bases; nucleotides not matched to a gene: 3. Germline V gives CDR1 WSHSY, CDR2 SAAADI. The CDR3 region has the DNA TGCGCCAGCAGGCAGGACAGGGGGACTGAAGCTTTCTTT. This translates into CASRQDRGTEAFF.

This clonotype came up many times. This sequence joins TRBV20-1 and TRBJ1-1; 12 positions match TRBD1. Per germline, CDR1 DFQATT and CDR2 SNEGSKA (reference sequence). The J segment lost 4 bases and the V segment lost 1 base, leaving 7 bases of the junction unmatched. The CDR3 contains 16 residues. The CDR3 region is CSARAKGQGAGTEAFF. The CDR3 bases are TGCAGTGCTAGAGCAAAGGGACAGGGGGCCGGCACTGAAGCTTTCTTT.

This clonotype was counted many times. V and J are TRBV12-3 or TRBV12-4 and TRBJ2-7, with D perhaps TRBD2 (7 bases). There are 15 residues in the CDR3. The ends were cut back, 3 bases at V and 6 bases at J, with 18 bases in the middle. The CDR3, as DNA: TGTGCCAGCAGTTTCAGGGGAGGGCGAAGGAGCGAGCAGTACTTC. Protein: CASSFRGGRRSEQYF.

The CDR3 coding sequence is TGTGCCAGCAGTGGTCTAGCGGGGGAACAAGAGACCCAGTACTTC. This gives the protein CASSGLAGEQETQYF. V is TRBV25-1 and J is TRBJ2-5, with 10 nucleotides matching TRBD2. The V and J ends lost 4 bases and 2 bases, in that order; junction bases with no gene match: 4. This CDR3 spans 15 amino acids. Germline CDR1 reads MGHDK; CDR2 reads SYGVNS.